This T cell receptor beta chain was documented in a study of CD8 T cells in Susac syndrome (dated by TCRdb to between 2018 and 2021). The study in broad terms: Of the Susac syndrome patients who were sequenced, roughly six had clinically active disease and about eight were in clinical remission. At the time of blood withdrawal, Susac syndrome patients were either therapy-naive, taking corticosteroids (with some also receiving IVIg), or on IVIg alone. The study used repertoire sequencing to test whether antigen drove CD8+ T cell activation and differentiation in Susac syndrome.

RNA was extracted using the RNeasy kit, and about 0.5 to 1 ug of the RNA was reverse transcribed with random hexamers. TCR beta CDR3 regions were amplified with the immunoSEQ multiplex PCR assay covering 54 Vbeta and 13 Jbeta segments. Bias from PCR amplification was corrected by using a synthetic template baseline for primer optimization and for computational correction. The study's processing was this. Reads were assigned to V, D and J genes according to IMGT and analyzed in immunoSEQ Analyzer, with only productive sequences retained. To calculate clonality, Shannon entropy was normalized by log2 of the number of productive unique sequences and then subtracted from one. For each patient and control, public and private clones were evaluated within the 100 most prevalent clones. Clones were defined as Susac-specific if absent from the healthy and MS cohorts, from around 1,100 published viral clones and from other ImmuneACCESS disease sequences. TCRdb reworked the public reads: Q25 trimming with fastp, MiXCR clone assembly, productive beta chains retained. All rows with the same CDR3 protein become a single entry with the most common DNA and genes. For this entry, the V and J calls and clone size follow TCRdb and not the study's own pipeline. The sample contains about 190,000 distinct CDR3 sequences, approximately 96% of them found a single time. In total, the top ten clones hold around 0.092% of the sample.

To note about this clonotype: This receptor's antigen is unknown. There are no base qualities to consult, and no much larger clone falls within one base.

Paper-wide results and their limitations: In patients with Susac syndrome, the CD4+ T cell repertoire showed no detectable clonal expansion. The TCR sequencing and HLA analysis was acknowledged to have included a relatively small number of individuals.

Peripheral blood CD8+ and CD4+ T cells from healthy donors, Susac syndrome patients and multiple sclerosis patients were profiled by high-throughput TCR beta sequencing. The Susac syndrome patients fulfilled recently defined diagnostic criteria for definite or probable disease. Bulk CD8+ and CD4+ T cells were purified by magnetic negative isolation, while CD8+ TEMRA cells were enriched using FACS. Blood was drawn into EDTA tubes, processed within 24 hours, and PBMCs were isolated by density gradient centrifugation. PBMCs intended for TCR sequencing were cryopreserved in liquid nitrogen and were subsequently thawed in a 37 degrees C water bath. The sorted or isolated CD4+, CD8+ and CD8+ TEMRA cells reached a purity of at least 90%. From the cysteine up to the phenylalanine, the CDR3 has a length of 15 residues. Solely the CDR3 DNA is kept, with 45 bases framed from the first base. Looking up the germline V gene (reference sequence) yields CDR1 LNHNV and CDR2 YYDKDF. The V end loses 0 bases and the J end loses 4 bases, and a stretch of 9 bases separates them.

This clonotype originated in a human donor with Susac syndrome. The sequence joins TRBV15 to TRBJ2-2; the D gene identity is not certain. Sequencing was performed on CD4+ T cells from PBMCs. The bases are TGTGCCACCAGCAGAGATGTGTGGATCACCGGGGAGCTGTTTTTT. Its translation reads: CATSRDVWITGELFF.